A selection of T cell receptor beta chains follows, all from one sample in a study of radiotherapy plus CTLA-4 blockade in lung cancer. Here immunoSEQ multiplex PCR was the method, and the copy in TCRdb shows in-frame clones only, minus some. The table includes tens of thousands of clones, about 77% detected once. Sequencing used peripheral blood, obtained from a patient treated with radiotherapy plus ipilimumab. The receptors shown here come from a human donor with non-small cell lung cancer whose response to radiotherapy plus ipilimumab could not be evaluated. Each CDR3 is given with its conserved first and last residue. A D gene is named only where the DNA matches it firmly. Some rows mark clone size as missing; the rest say once, few, many or name a class of expanded clone.

j_gene	d_gene	v_gene	abundance	CDR3aa	CDR3nt
TRBJ1-2	.	TRBV5-1	.	CASREAGNGYGYTF	TGCGCCAGCAGGGAGGCTGGGAACGGCTATGGCTACACCTTC
TRBJ1-5	.	TRBV14	.	CASSQAATSLADQPQHF	TGTGCCAGCAGCCAAGCGGCCACATCATTAGCAGATCAGCCCCAGCATTTT
TRBJ2-5	.	TRBV7-2	few	CASINRAGGETQYF	TGTGCCAGCATTAATCGGGCGGGCGGGGAGACCCAGTACTTC
TRBJ2-7	TRBD1	TRBV18	.	CASSPPGQGYHEQYF	TGTGCCAGCTCACCTCCGGGACAGGGTTACCACGAGCAGTACTTC
TRBJ1-4	.	TRBV14	.	CASSQIRGSGEKLFF	TGTGCCAGCAGCCAAATTAGGGGCTCTGGTGAAAAACTGTTTTTT
TRBJ1-4	TRBD1	TRBV10-3	once	CAISVDRGRVGANEKLFF	TGTGCCATCAGTGTTGACAGGGGACGGGTCGGGGCTAATGAAAAACTGTTTTTT
TRBJ2-1	.	TRBV7-7	.	CASSGGPYNEQFF	TGTGCTAGCAGCGGCGGGCCTTACAATGAGCAGTTCTTC
TRBJ2-1	TRBD2	TRBV30	.	CAWSSSGGAYNEQFF	TGTGCCTGGAGCTCCAGCGGGGGGGCCTACAATGAGCAGTTCTTC
TRBJ2-2	.	TRBV28	.	CASRSQNTGELFF	TGTGCCAGCAGGTCCCAGAACACCGGGGAGCTGTTTTTT
TRBJ2-3	.	TRBV19	.	CASSWGQRGDTQYF	TGTGCCAGTAGTTGGGGACAAAGAGGAGATACGCAGTATTTT
TRBJ1-1	.	TRBV5-1	.	CASSSHIKKGNNTEAFF	TGCGCCAGCAGCTCGCATATAAAAAAGGGGAATAACACTGAAGCTTTCTTT
TRBJ2-1	.	TRBV7-6	few	CASSPETAYNEQFF	TGTGCCAGCAGCCCCGAAACAGCCTACAATGAGCAGTTCTTC
TRBJ2-1	TRBD2	TRBV6-5	.	CASRLAGVDNEQFF	TGTGCCAGCAGATTAGCGGGAGTCGACAATGAGCAGTTCTTC
TRBJ1-4	TRBD1	TRBV19	many	CASSIQPGQAIKLFF	TGTGCCAGTAGTATCCAACCGGGACAGGCTATCAAACTGTTTTTT
TRBJ1-2	.	TRBV4-2	.	CASSQGGDNYGYTF	TGTGCCAGCAGCCAAGGGGGGGATAACTATGGCTACACCTTC
TRBJ2-2	TRBD2	TRBV5-1	once	CASSFGGRETGELFF	TGCGCCAGCAGCTTTGGCGGGAGAGAAACCGGGGAGCTGTTTTTT
TRBJ1-5	TRBD1	TRBV15	.	CATSRGGQGSNQPQHF	TGTGCCACCAGCAGAGGGGGACAGGGAAGCAATCAGCCCCAGCATTTT
TRBJ2-5	TRBD1	TRBV5-8	.	CASSFPGGRETQYF	TGTGCCAGCAGCTTTCCAGGGGGTAGAGAGACCCAGTACTTC